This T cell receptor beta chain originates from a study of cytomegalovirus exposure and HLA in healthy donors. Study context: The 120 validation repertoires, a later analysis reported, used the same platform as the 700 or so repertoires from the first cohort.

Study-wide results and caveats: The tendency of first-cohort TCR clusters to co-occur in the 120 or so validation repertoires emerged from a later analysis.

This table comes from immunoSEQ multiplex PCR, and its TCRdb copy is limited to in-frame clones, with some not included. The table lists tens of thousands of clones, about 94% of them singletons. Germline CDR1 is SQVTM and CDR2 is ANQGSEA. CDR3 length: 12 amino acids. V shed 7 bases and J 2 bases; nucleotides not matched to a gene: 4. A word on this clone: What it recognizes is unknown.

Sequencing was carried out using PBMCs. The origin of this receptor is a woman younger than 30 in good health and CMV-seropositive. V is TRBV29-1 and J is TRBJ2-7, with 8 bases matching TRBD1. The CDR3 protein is CSAQGATYEQYF. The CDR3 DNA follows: TGCAGCGCGCAGGGGGCGACCTACGAGCAGTACTTC.